This T cell receptor beta chain originates from a study of T cell repertoires in cytomegalovirus infection. Study details: From public TCR beta signatures came an indication of both CMV infection and matching HLA type. Study-level points and caveats: What dominated the ex vivo response were HLA-C-restricted CMV-specific TCR beta clonotypes. Frequencies of public TCR beta families were cumulated, and this identified carriers of CMV plus the relevant HLA.

For this clonotype: Its antigen is as yet unknown.

This CDR3 comprises 16 residues. CDR1 MNHEY and CDR2 SVGEGT come from the germline V gene. Trimming shortened V by 7 bases and J by 5 bases, and 23 bases separated the two germline ends. TCRdb recomputed calls from the reads with MiXCR, one row per CDR3 protein. The top ten clones hold about 2.8% of a sample with around 740,000 distinct CDR3 sequences, roughly 35% of them seen once. Sequenced sample: PBMCs. This rearrangement joins TRBV6-2 or TRBV6-3 to TRBJ1-1; D is unclear. The receptor was isolated from a human donor in good health (CMV status not recorded). Some clones in this sample may be carry-over from other donors' samples. CDR3 in amino acids: CASIGHFEDGKTEAFF. CDR3 coding DNA: TGTGCCAGCATTGGTCACTTCGAGGACGGAAAGACTGAAGCTTTCTTT.